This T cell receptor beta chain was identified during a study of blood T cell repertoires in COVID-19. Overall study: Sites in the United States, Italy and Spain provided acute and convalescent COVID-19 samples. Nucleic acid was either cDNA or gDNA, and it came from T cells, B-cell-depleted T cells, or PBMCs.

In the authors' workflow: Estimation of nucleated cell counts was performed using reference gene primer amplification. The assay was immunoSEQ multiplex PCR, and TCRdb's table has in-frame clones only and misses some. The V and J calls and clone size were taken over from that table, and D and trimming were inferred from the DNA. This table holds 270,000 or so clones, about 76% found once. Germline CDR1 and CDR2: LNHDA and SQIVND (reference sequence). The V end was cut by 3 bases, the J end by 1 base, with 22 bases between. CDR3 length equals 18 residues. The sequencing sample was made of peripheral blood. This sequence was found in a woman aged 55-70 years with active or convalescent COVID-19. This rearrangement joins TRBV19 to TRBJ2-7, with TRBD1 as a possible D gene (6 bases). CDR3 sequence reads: CASSITARSKTGSYEQYF. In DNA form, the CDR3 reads TGTGCCAGTAGTATTACGGCTCGGTCCAAGACAGGATCCTACGAGCAGTACTTC. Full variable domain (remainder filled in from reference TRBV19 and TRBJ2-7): DGGITQSPKYLFRKEGQNVTLSCEQNLNHDAMYWYRQDPGQGLRLIYYSQIVNDFQKGDIAEGYSVSREKKESFPLTVTSAQKNPTAFYLCASSITARSKTGSYEQYFGPGTRLTVT.